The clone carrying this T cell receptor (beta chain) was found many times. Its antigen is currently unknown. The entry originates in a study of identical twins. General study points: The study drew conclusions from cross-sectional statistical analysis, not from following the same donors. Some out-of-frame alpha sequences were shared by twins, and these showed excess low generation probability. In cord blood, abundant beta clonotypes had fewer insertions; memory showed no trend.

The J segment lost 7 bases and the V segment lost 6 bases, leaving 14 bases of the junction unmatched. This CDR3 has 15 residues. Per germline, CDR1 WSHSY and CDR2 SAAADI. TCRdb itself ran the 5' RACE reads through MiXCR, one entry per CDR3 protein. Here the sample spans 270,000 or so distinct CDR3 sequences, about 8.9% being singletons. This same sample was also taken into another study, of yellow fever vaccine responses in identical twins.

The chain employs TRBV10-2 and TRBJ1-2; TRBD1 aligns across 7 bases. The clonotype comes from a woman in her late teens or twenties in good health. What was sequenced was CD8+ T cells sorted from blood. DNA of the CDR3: TGCGCCAGCAGCCAATACAGGGGAGTAGCTGGTGGCTACACCTTC. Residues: CASSQYRGVAGGYTF.